The T cell receptor (beta chain) described here comes from a study of blood T cell repertoires in COVID-19. Study as a whole: COVID-19 samples, acute and convalescent, were from the United States, Italy and Spain. Sample material is recorded as cDNA or gDNA derived from T cells, B-cell-depleted T cells, or PBMCs.

Trimming cost V 7 bases and J 4 bases; bases outside gene matches: 4. Germline V CDR1 and CDR2: SNHLY, FYNNEI. CDR3 size: 13 residues. Clones were sequenced by immunoSEQ multiplex PCR, and TCRdb holds only the in-frame ones, with some missing. The table records 300,000 to 350,000 clones, roughly 90% of them present only once. V usage is TRBV2 and J usage is TRBJ1-5, with 7 positions matching TRBD1. The sequenced sample consisted of peripheral blood. The origin of this receptor is a woman aged 25 to 39 with COVID-19, enrolled during active disease. The chain's CDR3 is CASITDRNQPQHF. The CDR3 nucleotides are TGTGCCAGCATCACGGACAGGAATCAGCCCCAGCATTTT.